This T cell receptor beta chain was observed in a study of T cells in Graves' hyperthyroidism and ophthalmopathy. Overall study results and limits: Prediction of ophthalmopathy progression came a median around 6 months pre-onset. Stable hyperthyroidism was separated from ophthalmopathy by a model based on 13 V-J features.

TCR beta CDR3 regions were amplified from RNA. With the HTBI primer set, the TCR CDR3 went through a first round of RT-PCR. TCRdb processed the multiplex PCR reads anew with MiXCR; each CDR3 protein has one entry. The table records a few hundred thousand distinct CDR3 sequences, approximately 17% of them present only once. Trimming pared 0 bases from V and 6 bases from J, leaving 7 bases between. Looked up from germline, CDR1 is SGDLS and CDR2 is YYNGEE. The CDR3 runs to 13 residues. Ophthalmopathy patients had moderate-to-severe active disease, CAS ≥3, NOSPECS ≥4, and disease duration under 3 months. Thyroid ultrasound, orbital computed tomography, clinical symptoms, and serum thyroxine and TRAb underpinned diagnoses. In this sample, this clonotype turned up a few times. Its antigen is unidentified.

What was sequenced was blood. The source of this sequence is a man aged 18 to 30 with Graves' ophthalmopathy. The V gene is TRBV9, the J gene TRBJ1-5, with D possibly matching TRBD1 (6 bases). The chain's CDR3 is CASSVAGAQPQHF. The CDR3 bases are TGTGCCAGCAGCGTAGCGGGGGCTCAGCCCCAGCATTTT. Full variable domain (rest looked up from reference TRBV9 and TRBJ1-5): DSGVTQTPKHLITATGQRVTLRCSPRSGDLSVYWYQQSLDQGLQFLIQYYNGEERAKGNILERFSAQQFPDLHSELNLSSLELGDSALYFCASSVAGAQPQHFGDGTRLSIL.